Listed below are T cell receptor beta chains from one sample, sequenced in a study of CD8 T cells in Susac syndrome. TCRdb re-derived calls from the immunoSEQ multiplex PCR reads in MiXCR, one entry per CDR3 protein. The table has around 200,000 distinct CDR3 sequences, approximately 94% seen once. The specimen was CD4+ T cells from PBMCs. These receptor sequences come from a human donor with Susac syndrome. Each CDR3 is given with its conserved first and last residue. A D gene is named only where the DNA matches it firmly. Clone size is not always given. Where it is, it says once, few, many or a class for expanded clones.

TRBV2,TRBD2,TRBJ2-2,NA,CASSRTSGGELFF,TGTGCCAGCAGTCGGACTAGCGGCGGGGAGCTGTTTTTT
TRBV4-1,NA,TRBJ2-1,NA,CASSHISGEQFF,TGCGCCAGCAGCCATATCTCGGGTGAGCAGTTCTTC
TRBV4-3,NA,TRBJ2-7,NA,CASSQDPAVESSYEQYF,TGCGCCAGCAGCCAAGATCCGGCCGTAGAAAGCTCCTACGAGCAGTACTTC
TRBV12-3/TRBV12-4,NA,TRBJ2-7,NA,CASPYWSYEQYF,TGTGCCAGCCCGTACTGGTCCTACGAGCAGTACTTC
TRBV20-1,TRBD2,TRBJ2-5,NA,CSADIAGGLETQYF,TGCAGTGCTGATATAGCGGGGGGGCTAGAGACCCAGTACTTC
TRBV29-1,NA,TRBJ1-1,NA,CSVEAPLTESTEAFF,TGCAGCGTTGAAGCCCCCCTGACAGAGAGCACTGAAGCTTTCTTT
TRBV30,NA,TRBJ2-1,NA,CAWTFGSSYNEQFF,TGTGCCTGGACGTTTGGGAGCTCCTACAATGAGCAGTTCTTC
TRBV6-2/TRBV6-3,NA,TRBJ2-7,NA,CASSSGTVYEQYF,TGTGCCAGCAGCAGCGGGACAGTCTACGAGCAGTACTTC
TRBV15,NA,TRBJ1-1,once,CATHGQSTEAFF,TGTGCCACCCACGGACAGAGCACTGAAGCTTTCTTT
TRBV20-1,NA,TRBJ1-2,NA,CSARTSAIPAGYTF,TGCAGTGCTAGAACGTCAGCAATACCGGCGGGCTACACCTTC
TRBV2,NA,TRBJ2-5,NA,CASSESGSEETQYF,TGTGCCAGCAGTGAGTCGGGATCTGAGGAGACCCAGTACTTC
TRBV3-1,TRBD1,TRBJ2-5,once,CASSQASGQGAWETQYF,TGTGCCAGCAGCCAAGCTTCGGGACAGGGGGCATGGGAGACCCAGTACTTC
TRBV20-1,NA,TRBJ1-4,NA,CSARDLTPNEKLFF,TGCAGTGCTAGAGATTTGACACCGAATGAAAAACTGTTTTTT
TRBV7-2,NA,TRBJ1-5,NA,CASSEQELQPQHF,TGTGCCAGCAGTGAACAGGAGCTTCAGCCCCAGCATTTT
TRBV18,NA,TRBJ2-7,NA,CASSTAGSNVGYEQYF,TGTGCCAGCTCAACGGCCGGGTCTAACGTCGGATACGAGCAGTACTTC
TRBV3-1,NA,TRBJ2-4,NA,CASSQFPATIHGLAKNIQYF,TGTGCCAGCAGCCAGTTCCCGGCCACGATACACGGTCTAGCCAAAAACATTCAGTACTTC
TRBV6-5,NA,TRBJ2-7,NA,CASSTGDGLYEQYF,TGTGCCAGCAGTACGGGGGACGGGCTTTACGAGCAGTACTTC
TRBV30,NA,TRBJ2-1,NA,CAQGQEYNEQFF,TGTGCCCAGGGGCAGGAATACAATGAGCAGTTCTTC
TRBV4-2,TRBD1,TRBJ2-3,once,CASSQIDRVADTQYF,TGTGCCAGCAGCCAAATAGACAGGGTAGCAGATACGCAGTATTTT
TRBV9,NA,TRBJ2-3,NA,CASSVRAWGDTQYF,TGTGCCAGCAGCGTCCGGGCCTGGGGAGATACGCAGTATTTT
TRBV20-1,TRBD1,TRBJ1-1,NA,CSAPLPGGRMNTEAFF,TGCAGTGCCCCGTTGCCAGGGGGCCGTATGAACACTGAAGCTTTCTTT
TRBV18,NA,TRBJ2-5,NA,CASSQLQETQYF,TGTGCCAGCTCACAATTGCAAGAGACCCAGTACTTC
TRBV4-3,NA,TRBJ2-3,once,CASSRVMAGNTDTQYF,TGCGCCAGCAGCCGGGTAATGGCGGGGAACACAGATACGCAGTATTTT
TRBV12-3/TRBV12-4,NA,TRBJ2-5,once,CASLWGAQETQYF,TGTGCCAGCCTCTGGGGGGCCCAAGAGACCCAGTACTTC
TRBV28,TRBD1,TRBJ1-5,NA,CASSFPSRMRQGALYSNQPQHF,TGTGCCAGCAGTTTTCCTAGCCGGATGAGACAGGGGGCCCTCTATAGCAATCAGCCCCAGCATTTT
TRBV7-2,TRBD1,TRBJ1-2,NA,CASSHGTGNSYTF,TGTGCCAGCAGCCACGGGACAGGCAATAGCTACACCTTC
TRBV7-2,NA,TRBJ1-2,once,CASSLGVQGYGYTF,TGTGCCAGCAGCTTAGGGGTTCAGGGGTATGGCTACACCTTC
TRBV9,NA,TRBJ1-3,NA,CASSVRGQGNTIYF,TGTGCCAGCAGCGTTAGAGGGCAAGGAAACACCATATATTTT
TRBV20-1,NA,TRBJ1-4,NA,CSARGRNNEKLFF,TGCAGTGCTAGAGGACGGAATAATGAAAAACTGTTTTTT
TRBV12-3/TRBV12-4,TRBD1,TRBJ2-7,NA,CASSPTGSTHEQYF,TGTGCCAGCAGTCCGACAGGGAGTACCCACGAGCAGTACTTC
TRBV29-1,TRBD1,TRBJ1-1,NA,CSVWTGAGTEAFF,TGCAGCGTTTGGACAGGGGCAGGCACTGAAGCTTTCTTT
TRBV19,NA,TRBJ1-6,NA,CASSSGRVENSPLHF,TGTGCCAGTAGCTCTGGAAGGGTCGAGAATTCACCCCTCCACTTT
TRBV6-2/TRBV6-3,NA,TRBJ1-4,NA,CASSYRPGAENEKLFF,TGTGCCAGCAGTTACCGTCCGGGGGCCGAAAATGAAAAACTGTTTTTT
TRBV6-5,TRBD2,TRBJ2-3,NA,CASSRTSADTQYF,TGTGCCAGCAGCCGAACTAGCGCAGATACGCAGTATTTT
TRBV19,NA,TRBJ2-3,NA,CASSPTARFDTQYF,TGTGCCAGTAGCCCAACTGCCCGGTTTGATACGCAGTATTTT
TRBV19,NA,TRBJ1-2,NA,CASKPGDVGGYTF,TGTGCCAGTAAACCAGGGGATGTGGGTGGCTACACCTTC
TRBV30,NA,TRBJ2-5,NA,CAWAGLLTAETQYF,TGTGCCTGGGCGGGACTTCTCACCGCGGAGACCCAGTACTTC
TRBV6-2/TRBV6-3,NA,TRBJ2-4,few,CASSSGVVAKNIQYF,TGTGCCAGCAGTTCGGGGGTGGTGGCCAAAAACATTCAGTACTTC
TRBV12-3/TRBV12-4,NA,TRBJ1-6,NA,CASSLPQGHNSPLHF,TGTGCCAGCAGCCTACCACAGGGCCATAATTCACCCCTCCACTTT
TRBV30,TRBD1,TRBJ1-2,NA,CAGTEGAEGGYTF,TGTGCCGGGACAGAGGGGGCCGAAGGTGGCTACACCTTC
TRBV20-1,TRBD1,TRBJ1-2,NA,CSASGQGGGYTF,TGCAGTGCTTCTGGACAGGGGGGAGGCTACACCTTC
TRBV28,NA,TRBJ2-7,NA,CASSPRKGLPYEQYF,TGTGCCAGCAGCCCGAGAAAAGGACTACCCTACGAGCAGTACTTC
TRBV6-1,TRBD1,TRBJ1-5,once,CASRQTRDRGWQPQHF,TGTGCCAGCAGACAGACCCGGGACAGGGGGTGGCAGCCCCAGCATTTT
TRBV19,NA,TRBJ1-1,NA,CASSISDQNTEAFF,TGTGCCAGTAGTATAAGTGACCAGAACACTGAAGCTTTCTTT
TRBV15,NA,TRBJ2-3,NA,CATSRTADTQYF,TGTGCCACCAGCAGGACAGCAGATACGCAGTATTTT
TRBV6-6,NA,TRBJ2-5,NA,CASSPTGHQETQYF,TGTGCCAGCAGTCCGACAGGTCACCAAGAGACCCAGTACTTC
TRBV18,TRBD1,TRBJ2-5,NA,CASSEGQGERETQYF,TGTGCCAGCTCCGAGGGACAGGGTGAACGAGAGACCCAGTACTTC
TRBV14,TRBD1,TRBJ2-2,NA,CASSRQGGELFF,TGTGCCAGCAGCCGACAGGGCGGGGAGCTGTTTTTT
TRBV20-1,NA,TRBJ2-5,NA,CSAASQETQYF,TGCAGTGCTGCCAGTCAAGAGACCCAGTACTTC